The rows below give T cell receptor beta chains drawn from one sample of a study of shared clonotypes between healthy human individuals. The table came from immunoSEQ multiplex PCR; TCRdb's copy has only in-frame clones and leaves some out. The sample holds about 480,000 clones, about 75% seen once. Sequencing was performed on PBMCs. The receptor source for this set is a woman between 40 and 50 years old in good health. Some clones in this sample may be carry-over from other donors' samples. CDR3s include the opening cysteine and the closing phenylalanine or tryptophan. A D gene is named only where the DNA matches it firmly. Part of the rows lack a size; the others show once, few, many or a class for expanded clones.

j_gene: TRBJ2-3; abundance: many; d_gene: -; v_gene: TRBV2; CDR3nt: TGTGCCAGCAGTGTTGAGGGCCTCTCAGATACGCAGTATTTT; CDR3aa: CASSVEGLSDTQYF
j_gene: TRBJ2-1; abundance: -; d_gene: -; v_gene: TRBV29-1; CDR3nt: TGCAGCGTTGAGCGGGGAGGTGAGCAGTTCTTC; CDR3aa: CSVERGGEQFF
j_gene: TRBJ1-5; abundance: -; d_gene: TRBD1; v_gene: TRBV28; CDR3nt: TGTGCCAGCAGTTTATCCTCACAGGGGTTCGAGCCCCAGCATTTT; CDR3aa: CASSLSSQGFEPQHF
j_gene: TRBJ2-7; abundance: -; d_gene: -; v_gene: TRBV7-3; CDR3nt: TGTGCCAGCAGTCCCGGGCAGGGTCCCTACGAGCAGTACTTC; CDR3aa: CASSPGQGPYEQYF
j_gene: TRBJ1-5; abundance: -; d_gene: TRBD1; v_gene: TRBV29-1; CDR3nt: TGCAGCGTCGGGACAGGGGGCTCCAATCAGCCCCAGCATTTT; CDR3aa: CSVGTGGSNQPQHF
j_gene: TRBJ1-1; abundance: -; d_gene: TRBD1; v_gene: TRBV5-4; CDR3nt: TGTGCCAGCAGCTTGGAGAAGGGGTCAGGGGGAGCTTTCTTT; CDR3aa: CASSLEKGSGGAFF
j_gene: TRBJ2-1; abundance: -; d_gene: TRBD1; v_gene: TRBV7-2; CDR3nt: TGTGCCAGCAGCGCCGACAGGGTGGGAGATGAGCAGTTCTTC; CDR3aa: CASSADRVGDEQFF
j_gene: TRBJ1-6; abundance: -; d_gene: -; v_gene: TRBV28; CDR3nt: TGTGCCAGCAGTTTAGGACAGAGTAATTCACCCCTCCACTTT; CDR3aa: CASSLGQSNSPLHF
j_gene: TRBJ1-4; abundance: -; d_gene: -; v_gene: TRBV4-1; CDR3nt: TGCGCCAGCAGCCAAGATTGGGGGGCCTCTAATGAAAAACTGTTTTTT; CDR3aa: CASSQDWGASNEKLFF
j_gene: TRBJ2-1; abundance: -; d_gene: TRBD2; v_gene: TRBV29-1; CDR3nt: TGCAGCGTTGGCGGAGGACTAGTAAACAATGAGCAGTTCTTC; CDR3aa: CSVGGGLVNNEQFF
j_gene: TRBJ2-1; abundance: once; d_gene: -; v_gene: TRBV30; CDR3nt: TGTGCCTGGAGTCCATACAGGGAATACAATGAGCAGTTCTTC; CDR3aa: CAWSPYREYNEQFF